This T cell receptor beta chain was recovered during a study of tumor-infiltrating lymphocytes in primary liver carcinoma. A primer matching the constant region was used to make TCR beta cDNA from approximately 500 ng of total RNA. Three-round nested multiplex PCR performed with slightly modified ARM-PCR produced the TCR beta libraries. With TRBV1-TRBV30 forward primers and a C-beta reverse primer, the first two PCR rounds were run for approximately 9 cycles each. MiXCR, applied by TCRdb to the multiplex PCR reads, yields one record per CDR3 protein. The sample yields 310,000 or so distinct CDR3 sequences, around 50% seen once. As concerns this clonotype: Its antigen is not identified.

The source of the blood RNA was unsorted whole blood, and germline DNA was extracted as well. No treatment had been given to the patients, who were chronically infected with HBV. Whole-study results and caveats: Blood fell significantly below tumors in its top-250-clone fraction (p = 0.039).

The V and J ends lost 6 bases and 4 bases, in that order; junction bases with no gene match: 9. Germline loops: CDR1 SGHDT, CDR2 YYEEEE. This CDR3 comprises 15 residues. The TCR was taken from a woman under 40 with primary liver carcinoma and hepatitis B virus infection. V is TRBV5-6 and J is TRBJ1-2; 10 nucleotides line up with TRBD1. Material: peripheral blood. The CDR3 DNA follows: TGTGCCAGCACCTCCCGGCGGACAGGGGGCTATGGCTACACCTTC. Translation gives CASTSRRTGGYGYTF. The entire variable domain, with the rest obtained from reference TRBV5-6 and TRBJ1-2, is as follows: DAGVTQSPTHLIKTRGQQVTLRCSPKSGHDTVSWYQQALGQGPQFIFQYYEEEERQRGNFPDRFSGHQFPNYSSELNVNALLLGDSALYLCASTSRRTGGYGYTFGSGTRLTVV.